The clone carrying this T cell receptor (beta chain) was detected only a few times. Germline V gene sequence: CDR1 SGHTA, CDR2 FQGNSA. Trimming removed 5 bases at V and 2 bases at J, with 18 bases between. The CDR3 sequence is 16 residues long. Construction of the TCRbeta library involved unique molecular identifiers. TCRdb fed the PCR reads into MiXCR, producing one record per CDR3 protein. The sample includes some 600,000 distinct CDR3 sequences, 16% of them seen just once. This sample was taken from a study of T-cell reconstitution after alpha-beta-depleted transplantation in children. V usage is TRBV7-2 and J usage is TRBJ2-5; maybe TRBD1 (5 bases). This receptor was taken from a human donor who donated a stem cell graft to a child with acute myeloid leukemia. The material was PBMCs from the stem cell graft donor, obtained from the stem cell graft. The CDR3 reads CASSLPPQASQETQYF. CDR3 in DNA: TGTGCCAGCAGCCTCCCCCCACAGGCATCTCAAGAGACCCAGTACTTC.